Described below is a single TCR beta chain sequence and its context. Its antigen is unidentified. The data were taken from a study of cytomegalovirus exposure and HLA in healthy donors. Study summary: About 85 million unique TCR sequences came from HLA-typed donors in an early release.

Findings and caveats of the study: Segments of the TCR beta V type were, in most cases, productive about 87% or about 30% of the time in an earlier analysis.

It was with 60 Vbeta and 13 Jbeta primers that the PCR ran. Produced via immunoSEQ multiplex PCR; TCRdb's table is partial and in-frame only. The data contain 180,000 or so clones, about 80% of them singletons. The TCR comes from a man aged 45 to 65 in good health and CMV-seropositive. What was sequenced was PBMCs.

The CDR3 nucleotides are TGCGCCAGCAGCCAAAGACTAGCGGGGGATTACACAGATACGCAGTATTTT. Protein: CASSQRLAGDYTDTQYF. The J gene is TRBJ2-3, the V gene TRBV4-1, with 12 bases aligning to TRBD2. V shed 2 bases and J 2 bases; nucleotides not matched to a gene: 5. Per the germline V gene, CDR1 is MGHRA and CDR2 is YSYEKL. The length of the CDR3 is 17 residues.